A selection of T cell receptor beta chains follows, all from one sample in a study of beta chain features in type 1 diabetes. Profiling relied on immunoSEQ multiplex PCR, and the TCRdb table lists in-frame clones only, not all of them. Of 200,000 to 300,000 clones in the sample, around 20% were seen once. Sequences were obtained from naive CD4+ T cells from blood. The receptors were gathered from a woman in her 40s with type 1 diabetes. CDR3s include the opening cysteine and the closing phenylalanine or tryptophan. A D gene is named only where the DNA matches it firmly. The size field is filled for only some rows; it gives once, few, many or a size class.

j_gene | abundance | v_gene | d_gene | CDR3nt | CDR3aa
TRBJ2-1 | . | TRBV5-1 | TRBD2 | TGCGCCAGCAGCGGGACCACTAGCGGCCCAAACTCCTACAATGAGCAGTTCTTC | CASSGTTSGPNSYNEQFF
TRBJ1-4 | few | TRBV9 | TRBD1 | TGTGCCAGCAGCTTCTCGACAGGGACTAATGAAAAACTGTTTTTT | CASSFSTGTNEKLFF
TRBJ1-2 | . | TRBV28 | TRBD1 | TGTGCCAGCAGTCTCGACAGGGACTATGGCTACACCTTC | CASSLDRDYGYTF
TRBJ1-2 | . | TRBV19 | TRBD1 | TGTGCCAGTAGTCTCCTGGGACAGGCCTATGGCTACACCTTC | CASSLLGQAYGYTF
TRBJ2-5 | . | TRBV18 | . | TGTGCCAGCTCACCACCCGCGGGTCTGGAGACCCAGTACTTC | CASSPPAGLETQYF
TRBJ1-1 | few | TRBV30 | . | TGTGCCTGGAGTCGCATCGGAAAGGGAGGGACTGAAGCTTTCTTT | CAWSRIGKGGTEAFF
TRBJ2-5 | few | TRBV7-7 | TRBD2 | TGTGCCAGCAGCTTTAGCGGGCAAGAGACCCAGTACTTC | CASSFSGQETQYF
TRBJ2-7 | few | TRBV14 | . | TGTGCCAGCAGCCAAGGACGCAGGGGTAGCCGCTACGAGCAGTACTTC | CASSQGRRGSRYEQYF
TRBJ1-3 | . | TRBV29-1 | . | TGCAGCGTTGATGGCAACGGAAACACCATATATTTT | CSVDGNGNTIYF
TRBJ1-1 | . | TRBV6-5 | . | TGTGCCAGCAGAAGGACGGGGGGCACTGAAGCTTTCTTT | CASRRTGGTEAFF
TRBJ1-2 | . | TRBV2 | TRBD1 | TGTGCCAGCAGTAGGGACAGGCAAGACTATGGCTACACCTTC | CASSRDRQDYGYTF
TRBJ2-3 | . | TRBV2 | TRBD2 | TGTGCCAGCAGTATGACTAGCGGGGGCACAGATACGCAGTATTTT | CASSMTSGGTDTQYF
TRBJ2-1 | . | TRBV19 | TRBD1 | TGTGCCAGCGGTCCGGGACAGGGTTTCGGTGAGCAGTTCTTC | CASGPGQGFGEQFF
TRBJ2-5 | few | TRBV7-9 | TRBD1 | TGTGCCAGCAGCACCGGACAGGGTAGTTCGGAGACCCAGTACTTC | CASSTGQGSSETQYF
TRBJ2-7 | few | TRBV14 | . | TGTGCCAGCAGCCATCTCTCTACGGACGAGCAGTACTTC | CASSHLSTDEQYF
TRBJ2-3 | few | TRBV6-5 | . | TGTGCCAGCAGGGGGGCTGATACGCAGTATTTT | CASRGADTQYF
TRBJ2-5 | few | TRBV19 | . | TGTGCCAGTAGCGGGATCTTGGAGACCCAGTACTTC | CASSGILETQYF
TRBJ2-2 | few | TRBV7-2 | . | TGTGCCAGCAGCTTAGCGGCGGCAGGGGCCGGGGAGCTGTTTTTT | CASSLAAAGAGELFF
TRBJ1-5 | few | TRBV30 | TRBD1 | TGTGCCTGGAGTGCCGGGACAGTGGGTCTTTTTGACCCCAATGGGCCGCATTTT | CAWSAGTVGLFDPNGPHF
TRBJ2-6 | few | TRBV18 | . | TGTGCCAGCTCACCACAAGACACTGGGGCCAACGTCCTGACTTTC | CASSPQDTGANVLTF
TRBJ1-4 | . | TRBV4-2 | TRBD1 | TGTGCCAGCAGCCAAATGGGACAGGGAGATGAAAAACTGTTTTTT | CASSQMGQGDEKLFF
TRBJ1-2 | . | TRBV7-2 | . | TGTGCCAGCAGCCCCCCGGGATTATCTTTCAACTATGGCTACACCTTC | CASSPPGLSFNYGYTF
TRBJ2-6 | . | TRBV7-8 | . | TGTGCCAGCAGCCTGAGCTCTGGGGCCAACGTCCTGACTTTC | CASSLSSGANVLTF
TRBJ1-6 | . | TRBV4-3 | . | TGCGCCAGCCGTCGTGACAGGAGCTATAATTCACCCCTCCACTTT | CASRRDRSYNSPLHF
TRBJ1-5 | . | TRBV11-1 | . | TGTGCCAGCAGCTTAGAGCCCATAAATCAGCCCCAGCATTTT | CASSLEPINQPQHF
TRBJ2-7 | . | TRBV15 | . | TGTGCCACCAGTCGAGGCAGGGGTCCAACCCATACCTACGAGCAGTACTTC | CATSRGRGPTHTYEQYF
TRBJ2-1 | few | TRBV29-1 | TRBD2 | TGCAGCGTTGAAACTCTAGCGGGGGGGTATGAGCAGTTCTTC | CSVETLAGGYEQFF
TRBJ1-1 | few | TRBV19 | TRBD1 | TGTGCCAGTAGTATATTCCAGGGGGCGCGGACTGAAGCTTTCTTT | CASSIFQGARTEAFF
TRBJ2-5 | few | TRBV28 | . | TGTGCCAGCAGCCGAAGCTCGGGGGAGACCCAGTACTTC | CASSRSSGETQYF
TRBJ2-7 | few | TRBV9 | TRBD2 | TGTGCCAGCAGCCAAGCTTCGGCGGGAGAGCCGTACGAGCAGTACTTC | CASSQASAGEPYEQYF
TRBJ2-1 | . | TRBV9 | . | TGTGCCAGCAGCCCCCGAGGGCTTGGGGAGCAGTTCTTC | CASSPRGLGEQFF
TRBJ2-1 | . | TRBV6-5 | TRBD1 | TGTGCCAGCAGTTATACAGGGGGCGAATCGTTCTTC | CASSYTGGESFF
TRBJ2-5 | few | TRBV28 | . | TGTGCCACCGCGGGTCTCCAAGAGACCCAGTACTTC | CATAGLQETQYF
TRBJ2-1 | . | TRBV29-1 | TRBD2 | TGCAGCGTTGAAGGTCCTAGCGGCAATGAGCAGTTCTTC | CSVEGPSGNEQFF